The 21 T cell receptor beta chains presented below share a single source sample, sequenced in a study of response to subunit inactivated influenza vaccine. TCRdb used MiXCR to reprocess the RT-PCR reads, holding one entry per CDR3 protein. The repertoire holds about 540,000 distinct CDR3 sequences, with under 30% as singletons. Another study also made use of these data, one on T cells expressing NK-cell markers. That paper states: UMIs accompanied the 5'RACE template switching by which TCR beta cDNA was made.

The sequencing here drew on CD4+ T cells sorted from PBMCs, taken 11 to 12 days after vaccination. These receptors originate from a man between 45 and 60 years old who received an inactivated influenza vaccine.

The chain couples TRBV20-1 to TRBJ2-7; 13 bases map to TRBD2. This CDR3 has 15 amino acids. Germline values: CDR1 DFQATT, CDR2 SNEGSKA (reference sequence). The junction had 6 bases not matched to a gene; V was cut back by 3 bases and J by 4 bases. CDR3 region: CSASSGLAGRYEQYF. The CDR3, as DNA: TGCAGTGCTAGTTCGGGACTAGCGGGGCGATACGAGCAGTACTTC.

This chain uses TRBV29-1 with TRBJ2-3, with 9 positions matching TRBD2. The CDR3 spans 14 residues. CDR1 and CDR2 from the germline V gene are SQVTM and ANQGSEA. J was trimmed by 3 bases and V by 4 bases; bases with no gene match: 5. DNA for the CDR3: TGCAGCGTTGGGGGGACTAGCTTAACAGATACGCAGTATTTT. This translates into CSVGGTSLTDTQYF.

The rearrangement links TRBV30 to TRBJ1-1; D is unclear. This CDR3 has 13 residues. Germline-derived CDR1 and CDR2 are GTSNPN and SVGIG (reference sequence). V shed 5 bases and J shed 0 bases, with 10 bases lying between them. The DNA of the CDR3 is TGTGCCTGGCTTTACGGACTGAACACTGAAGCTTTCTTT. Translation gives CAWLYGLNTEAFF.

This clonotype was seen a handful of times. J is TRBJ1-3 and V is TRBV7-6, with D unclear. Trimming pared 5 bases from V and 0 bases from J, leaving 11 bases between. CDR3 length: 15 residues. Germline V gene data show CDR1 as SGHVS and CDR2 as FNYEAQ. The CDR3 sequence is CASSRGPASGNTIYF. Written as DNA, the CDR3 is TGTGCCAGCAGCCGCGGACCGGCCTCTGGAAACACCATATATTTT.

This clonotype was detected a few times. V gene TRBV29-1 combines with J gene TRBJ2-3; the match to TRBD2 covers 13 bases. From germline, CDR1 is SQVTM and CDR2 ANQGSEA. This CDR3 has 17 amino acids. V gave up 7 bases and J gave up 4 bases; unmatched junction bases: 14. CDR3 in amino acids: CSARTSGRALWADTQYF. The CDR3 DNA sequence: TGCAGCGCCAGAACTAGCGGGAGGGCCCTCTGGGCAGATACGCAGTATTTT.

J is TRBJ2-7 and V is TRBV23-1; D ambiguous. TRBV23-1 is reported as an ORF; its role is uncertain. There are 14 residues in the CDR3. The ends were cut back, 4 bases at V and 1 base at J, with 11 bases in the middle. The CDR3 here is CASSRIGDSYEQYF. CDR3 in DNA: TGCGCCAGCAGTCGAATCGGCGATTCCTACGAGCAGTACTTC.

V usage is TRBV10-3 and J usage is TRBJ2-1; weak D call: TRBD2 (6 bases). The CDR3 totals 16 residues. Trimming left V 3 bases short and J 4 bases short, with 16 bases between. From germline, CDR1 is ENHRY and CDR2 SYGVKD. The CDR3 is CAISDPPGLLYNEQFF. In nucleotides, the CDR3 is TGTGCCATCAGTGACCCTCCGGGACTGTTATACAATGAGCAGTTCTTC.

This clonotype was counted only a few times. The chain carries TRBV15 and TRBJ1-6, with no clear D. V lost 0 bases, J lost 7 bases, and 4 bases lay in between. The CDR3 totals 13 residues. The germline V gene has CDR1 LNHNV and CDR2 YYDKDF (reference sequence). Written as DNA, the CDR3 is TGTGCCACCAGCAGAGAAGGCAATTCACCCCTCCACTTT. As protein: CATSREGNSPLHF.

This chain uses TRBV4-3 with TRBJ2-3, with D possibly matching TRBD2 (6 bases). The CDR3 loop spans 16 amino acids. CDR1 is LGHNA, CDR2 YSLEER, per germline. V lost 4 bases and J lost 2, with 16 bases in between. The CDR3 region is CASSPRDGRDTDTQYF. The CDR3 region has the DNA TGCGCCAGCAGCCCGAGAGACGGGAGAGACACAGATACGCAGTATTTT.

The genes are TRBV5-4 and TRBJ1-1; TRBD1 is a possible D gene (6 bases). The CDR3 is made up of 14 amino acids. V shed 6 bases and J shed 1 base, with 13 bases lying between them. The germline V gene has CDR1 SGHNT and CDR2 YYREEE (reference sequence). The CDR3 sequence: CASNTGHSNTEAFF. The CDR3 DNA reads TGTGCCAGCAATACAGGGCATTCGAACACTGAAGCTTTCTTT.

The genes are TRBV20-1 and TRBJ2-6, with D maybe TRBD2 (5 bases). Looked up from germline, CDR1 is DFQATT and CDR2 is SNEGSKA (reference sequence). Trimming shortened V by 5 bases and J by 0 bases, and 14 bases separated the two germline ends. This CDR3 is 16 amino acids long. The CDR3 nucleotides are TGCAGTGCTCACCCCCGCGAGGGCTCTGGGGCCAACGTCCTGACTTTC. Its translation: CSAHPREGSGANVLTF.

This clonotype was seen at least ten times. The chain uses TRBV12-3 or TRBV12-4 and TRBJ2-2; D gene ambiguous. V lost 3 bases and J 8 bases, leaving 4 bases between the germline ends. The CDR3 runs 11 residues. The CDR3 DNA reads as TGTGCCAGCAGTTTTCTGGGGGAGCTGTTTTTT. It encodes CASSFLGELFF.

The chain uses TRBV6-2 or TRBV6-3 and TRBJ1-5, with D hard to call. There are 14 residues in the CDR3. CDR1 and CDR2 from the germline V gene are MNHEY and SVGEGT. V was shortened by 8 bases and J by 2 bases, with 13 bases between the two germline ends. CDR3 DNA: TGTGCCAGCGGGGAGAGACCTGGCAATCAGCCCCAGCATTTT. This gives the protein CASGERPGNQPQHF.

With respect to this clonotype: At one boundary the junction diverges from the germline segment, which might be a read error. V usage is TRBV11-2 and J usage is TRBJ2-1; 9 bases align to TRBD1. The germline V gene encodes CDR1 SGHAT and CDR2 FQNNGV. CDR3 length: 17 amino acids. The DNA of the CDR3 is TGTGCCAGTAGCTTAGAGGGGACAGGGAGGGAGAGCAATGAGCAGTTCTTC. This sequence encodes CASSLEGTGRESNEQFF. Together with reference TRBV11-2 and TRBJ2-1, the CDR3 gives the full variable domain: EAGVAQSPRYKIIEKRQSVAFWCNPISGHATLYWYQQILGQGPKLLIQFQNNGVVDDSQLPKDRFSAERLKGVDSTLKIQPAKLEDSAVYLCASSLEGTGRESNEQFFGPGTRLTVL.

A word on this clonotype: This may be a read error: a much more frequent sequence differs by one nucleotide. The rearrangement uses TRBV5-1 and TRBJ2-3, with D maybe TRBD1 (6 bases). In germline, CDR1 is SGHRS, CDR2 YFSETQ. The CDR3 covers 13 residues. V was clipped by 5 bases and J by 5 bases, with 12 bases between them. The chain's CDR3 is CASSWVRGDTQYF. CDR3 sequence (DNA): TGCGCCAGCAGTTGGGTCAGGGGAGATACGCAGTATTTT.

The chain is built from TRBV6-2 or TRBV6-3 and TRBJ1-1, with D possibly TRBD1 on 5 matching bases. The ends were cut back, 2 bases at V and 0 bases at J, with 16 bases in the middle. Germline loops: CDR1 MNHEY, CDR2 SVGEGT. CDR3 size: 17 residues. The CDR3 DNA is TGTGCCAGCAGTTACGGGCCAGGGATTTTGATGAACACTGAAGCTTTCTTT. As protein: CASSYGPGILMNTEAFF.

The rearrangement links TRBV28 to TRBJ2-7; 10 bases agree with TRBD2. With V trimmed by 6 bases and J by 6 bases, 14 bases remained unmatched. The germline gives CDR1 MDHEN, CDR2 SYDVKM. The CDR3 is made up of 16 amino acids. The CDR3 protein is CASREPKSGGAGEQYF. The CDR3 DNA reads TGTGCCAGCAGAGAACCCAAAAGCGGGGGGGCCGGCGAGCAGTACTTC.

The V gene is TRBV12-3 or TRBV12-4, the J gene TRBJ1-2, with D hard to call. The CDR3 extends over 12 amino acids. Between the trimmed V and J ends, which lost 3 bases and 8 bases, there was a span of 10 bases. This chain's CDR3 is CASSLAPSGYTF. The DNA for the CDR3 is TGTGCCAGCAGTTTGGCGCCAAGCGGCTACACCTTC.

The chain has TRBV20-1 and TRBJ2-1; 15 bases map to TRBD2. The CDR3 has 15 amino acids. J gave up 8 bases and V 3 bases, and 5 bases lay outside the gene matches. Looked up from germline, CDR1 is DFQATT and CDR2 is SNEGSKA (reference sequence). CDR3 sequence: CSARDGTSGGYEQFF. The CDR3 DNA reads TGCAGTGCTAGGGACGGGACTAGCGGGGGGTATGAGCAGTTCTTC.

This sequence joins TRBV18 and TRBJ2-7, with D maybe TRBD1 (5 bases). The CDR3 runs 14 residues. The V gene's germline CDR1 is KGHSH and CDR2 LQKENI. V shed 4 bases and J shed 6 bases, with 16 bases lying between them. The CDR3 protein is CASSHTRQRREQYF. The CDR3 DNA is TGTGCCAGCTCACATACTCGACAGAGGCGCGAGCAGTACTTC.

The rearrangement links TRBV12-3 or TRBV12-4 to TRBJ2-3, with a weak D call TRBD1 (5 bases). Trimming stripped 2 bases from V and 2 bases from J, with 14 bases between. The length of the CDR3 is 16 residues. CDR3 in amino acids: CASSLHLQGLTDTQYF. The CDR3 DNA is TGTGCCAGCAGTTTACATTTGCAGGGCCTCACAGATACGCAGTATTTT.